The rows below give T cell receptor beta chains drawn from one sample of a study of identical twins. TCRdb itself ran the 5' RACE reads through MiXCR, one entry per CDR3 protein. The sample holds just under 550,000 distinct CDR3 sequences, roughly 15% seen once. The same specimen was also included in a second study, on yellow fever vaccine responses in identical twins.

Sequencing was performed on CD4+ T cells sorted from blood. The receptors were gathered from a young woman in good health. CDR3s include the opening cysteine and the closing phenylalanine or tryptophan. The D gene is left open where the match is weak. Rows may omit the clone size; those that give it use once, few, many or a size class.

v_gene: TRBV11-2
d_gene: TRBD2
abundance: NA
j_gene: TRBJ2-1
CDR3nt: TGTGCCAGCAGCTCCCGCAGGGGGACTAGCGGCTCCTACAATGAGCAGTTCTTC
CDR3aa: CASSSRRGTSGSYNEQFF

v_gene: TRBV10-3
d_gene: TRBD1
abundance: many
j_gene: TRBJ2-1
CDR3nt: TGTGCCATCAGTGAGGTGGGACAGGTTTTCCCCCTACAGTTCTTC
CDR3aa: CAISEVGQVFPLQFF

v_gene: TRBV24-1
d_gene: TRBD2
abundance: many
j_gene: TRBJ2-1
CDR3nt: TGTGCCACCAGTTGGGCTAGCGGGGCGGGAACTGAGCAGTTCTTC
CDR3aa: CATSWASGAGTEQFF

v_gene: TRBV20-1
d_gene: TRBD2
abundance: NA
j_gene: TRBJ2-5
CDR3nt: TGCAGTGCTAGCCGACTAGCAGGGGAGACCCAGTACTTC
CDR3aa: CSASRLAGETQYF

v_gene: TRBV29-1
d_gene: NA
abundance: NA
j_gene: TRBJ2-1
CDR3nt: TGCAGCGGCGGAGGACAGTCAGGGATAGACAATGAGCAGTTCTTC
CDR3aa: CSGGGQSGIDNEQFF

v_gene: TRBV10-2
d_gene: NA
abundance: NA
j_gene: TRBJ2-3
CDR3nt: TGCGCCAGCAGTGACTTGGGACTGTCTACAGATACGCAGTATTTT
CDR3aa: CASSDLGLSTDTQYF

v_gene: TRBV11-2
d_gene: TRBD2
abundance: few
j_gene: TRBJ2-2
CDR3nt: TGTGCCAGCAGCCCGCGGGGGGGCAACACCGGGGAGCTGTTTTTT
CDR3aa: CASSPRGGNTGELFF

v_gene: TRBV12-3/TRBV12-4
d_gene: TRBD1
abundance: few
j_gene: TRBJ1-2
CDR3nt: TGTGCCAGCAGTTCCTGGGGAGGGGGCGGCTACACCTTC
CDR3aa: CASSSWGGGGYTF

v_gene: TRBV5-1
d_gene: NA
abundance: few
j_gene: TRBJ1-2
CDR3nt: TGCGCCAGCAGCTTGGGTGGCCGGGACGCTCCCCCATCAGGAGGCTACACCTTC
CDR3aa: CASSLGGRDAPPSGGYTF

v_gene: TRBV7-9
d_gene: NA
abundance: few
j_gene: TRBJ2-1
CDR3nt: TGTGCCAGCAGCCTCTACCACAACCTGGGAGTTGAGCAGTTCTTC
CDR3aa: CASSLYHNLGVEQFF

v_gene: TRBV7-6
d_gene: NA
abundance: few
j_gene: TRBJ2-5
CDR3nt: TGTGCCAGCAGCTTAAACGCCGTCCAAGAGACCCAGTACTTC
CDR3aa: CASSLNAVQETQYF

v_gene: TRBV3-1
d_gene: TRBD2
abundance: NA
j_gene: TRBJ2-5
CDR3nt: TGTGCCAGCAGCCAACTAGGGGGTAGCGGGAGGCCCGCCGGGTACTTC
CDR3aa: CASSQLGGSGRPAGYF

v_gene: TRBV20-1
d_gene: NA
abundance: few
j_gene: TRBJ2-5
CDR3nt: TGCAGTGCACCTCCACAGGACCAAGAGACCCAGTACTTC
CDR3aa: CSAPPQDQETQYF

v_gene: TRBV6-5
d_gene: NA
abundance: few
j_gene: TRBJ1-6
CDR3nt: TGTGCCAGCAGTTACGACCGGGGGTCACCCCTCCACTTT
CDR3aa: CASSYDRGSPLHF